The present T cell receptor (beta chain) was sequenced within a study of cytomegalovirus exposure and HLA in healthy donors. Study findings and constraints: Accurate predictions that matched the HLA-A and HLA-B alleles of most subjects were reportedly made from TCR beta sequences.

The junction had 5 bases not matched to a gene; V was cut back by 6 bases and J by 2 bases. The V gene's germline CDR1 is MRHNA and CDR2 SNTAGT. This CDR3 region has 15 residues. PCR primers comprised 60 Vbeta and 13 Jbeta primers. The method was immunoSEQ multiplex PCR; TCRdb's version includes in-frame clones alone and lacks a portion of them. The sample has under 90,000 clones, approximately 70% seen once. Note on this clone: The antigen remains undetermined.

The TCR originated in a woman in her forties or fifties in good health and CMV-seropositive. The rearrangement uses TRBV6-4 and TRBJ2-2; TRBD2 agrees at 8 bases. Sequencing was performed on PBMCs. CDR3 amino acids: CASSAGTRNTGELFF. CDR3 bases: TGTGCCAGCAGCGCCGGGACTAGAAACACCGGGGAGCTGTTTTTT.